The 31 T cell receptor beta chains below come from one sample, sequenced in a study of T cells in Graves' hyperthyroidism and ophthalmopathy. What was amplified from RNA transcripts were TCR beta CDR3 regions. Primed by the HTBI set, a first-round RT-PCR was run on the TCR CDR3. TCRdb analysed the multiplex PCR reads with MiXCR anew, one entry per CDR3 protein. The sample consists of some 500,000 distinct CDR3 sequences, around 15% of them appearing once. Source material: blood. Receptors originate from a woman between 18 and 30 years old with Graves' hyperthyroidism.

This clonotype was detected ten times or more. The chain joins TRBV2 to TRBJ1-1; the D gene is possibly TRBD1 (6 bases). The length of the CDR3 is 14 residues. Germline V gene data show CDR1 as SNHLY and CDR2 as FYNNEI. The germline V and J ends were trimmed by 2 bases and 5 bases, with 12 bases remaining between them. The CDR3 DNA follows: TGTGCCAGCAGTGAAAGGGGGGACCCTACTGAAGCTTTCTTT. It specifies CASSERGDPTEAFF.

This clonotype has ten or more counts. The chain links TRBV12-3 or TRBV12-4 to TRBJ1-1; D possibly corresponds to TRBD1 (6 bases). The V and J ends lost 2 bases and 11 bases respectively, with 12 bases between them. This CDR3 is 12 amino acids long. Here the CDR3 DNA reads TGTGCCAGCAGTTTACAGGGGCGCAGGGCTTTCTTT. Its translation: CASSLQGRRAFF.

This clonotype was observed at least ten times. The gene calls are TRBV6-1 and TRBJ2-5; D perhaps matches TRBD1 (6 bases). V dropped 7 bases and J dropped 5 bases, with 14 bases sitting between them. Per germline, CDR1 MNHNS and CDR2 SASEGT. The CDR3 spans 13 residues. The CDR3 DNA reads TGTGCCAGCAAAACAGGGAACGGGGAGACCCAGTACTTC. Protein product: CASKTGNGETQYF.

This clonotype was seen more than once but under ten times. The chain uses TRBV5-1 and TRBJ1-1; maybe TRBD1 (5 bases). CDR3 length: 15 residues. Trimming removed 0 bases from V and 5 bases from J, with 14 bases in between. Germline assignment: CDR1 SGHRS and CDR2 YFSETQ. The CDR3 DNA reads TGCGCCAGCAGCTTGGACAGGCGGGGTGCAACTGAAGCTTTCTTT. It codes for CASSLDRRGATEAFF.

DNA for the CDR3: TGTGCCAGCAGCGTAGCTGGGGGACTTGTCAATGAGCAGTTCTTC. It encodes CASSVAGGLVNEQFF. This chain joins TRBV9 and TRBJ2-1; D perhaps matches TRBD2 (6 bases). CDR3 length: 15 residues. The germline V gene encodes CDR1 SGDLS and CDR2 YYNGEE. The V end lost 0 bases, the J end lost 6 bases, and 13 bases lay between the germline ends.

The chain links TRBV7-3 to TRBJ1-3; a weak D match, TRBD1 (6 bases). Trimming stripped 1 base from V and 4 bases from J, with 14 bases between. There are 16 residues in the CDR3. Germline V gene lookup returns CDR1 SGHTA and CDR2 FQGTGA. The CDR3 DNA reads TGTGCCAGCAGCTTAATTGGGGGGCTCAGAGGAAACACCATATATTTT. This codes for CASSLIGGLRGNTIYF.

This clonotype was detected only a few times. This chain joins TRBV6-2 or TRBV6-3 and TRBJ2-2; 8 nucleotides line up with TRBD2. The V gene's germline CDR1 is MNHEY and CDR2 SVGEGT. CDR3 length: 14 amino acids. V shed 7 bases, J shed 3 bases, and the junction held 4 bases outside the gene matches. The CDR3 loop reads CASTSGSDTGELFF. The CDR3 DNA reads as TGTGCCAGCACCAGCGGGAGTGACACCGGGGAGCTGTTTTTT.

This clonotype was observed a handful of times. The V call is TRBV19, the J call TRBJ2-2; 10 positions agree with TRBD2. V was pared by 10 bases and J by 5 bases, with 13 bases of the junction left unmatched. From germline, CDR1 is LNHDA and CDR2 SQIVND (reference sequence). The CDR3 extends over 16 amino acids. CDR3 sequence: CATIGGTSGITGELFF. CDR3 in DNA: TGTGCCACCATAGGGGGAACTAGCGGGATAACCGGGGAGCTGTTTTTT.

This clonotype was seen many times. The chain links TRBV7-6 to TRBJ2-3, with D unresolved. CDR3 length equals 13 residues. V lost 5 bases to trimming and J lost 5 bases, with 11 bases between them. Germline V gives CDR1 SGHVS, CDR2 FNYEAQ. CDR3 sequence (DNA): TGTGCCAGCAGCCCAGACGGGTTAGATACGCAGTATTTT. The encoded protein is CASSPDGLDTQYF.

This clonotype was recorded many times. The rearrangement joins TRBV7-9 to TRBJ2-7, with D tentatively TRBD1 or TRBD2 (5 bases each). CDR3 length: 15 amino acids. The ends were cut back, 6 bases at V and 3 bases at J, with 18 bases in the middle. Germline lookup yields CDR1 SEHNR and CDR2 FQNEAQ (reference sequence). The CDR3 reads CASRKEGDGGYEQYF. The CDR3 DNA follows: TGTGCCAGCAGAAAAGAAGGGGATGGGGGCTACGAGCAGTACTTC.

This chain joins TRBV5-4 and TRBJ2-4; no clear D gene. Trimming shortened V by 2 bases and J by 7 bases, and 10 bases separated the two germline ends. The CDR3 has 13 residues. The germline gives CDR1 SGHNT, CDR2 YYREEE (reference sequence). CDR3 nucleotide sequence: TGTGCCAGCAGCTTTGGGGTGGCGAACATTCAGTACTTC. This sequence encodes CASSFGVANIQYF.

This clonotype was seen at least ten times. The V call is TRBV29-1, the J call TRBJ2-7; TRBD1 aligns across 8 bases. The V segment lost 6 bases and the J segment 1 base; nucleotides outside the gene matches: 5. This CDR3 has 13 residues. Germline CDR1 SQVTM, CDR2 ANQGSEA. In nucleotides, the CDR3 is TGCAGCGTCAGGGGGCTCGAATCCTACGAGCAGTACTTC. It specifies CSVRGLESYEQYF.

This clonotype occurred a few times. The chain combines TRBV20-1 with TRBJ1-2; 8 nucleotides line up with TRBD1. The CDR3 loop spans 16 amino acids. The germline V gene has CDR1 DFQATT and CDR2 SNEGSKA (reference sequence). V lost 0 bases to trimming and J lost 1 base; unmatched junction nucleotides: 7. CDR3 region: CSARDWAGGSNYGYTF. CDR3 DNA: TGCAGTGCTAGAGATTGGGCAGGGGGCAGTAACTATGGCTACACCTTC.

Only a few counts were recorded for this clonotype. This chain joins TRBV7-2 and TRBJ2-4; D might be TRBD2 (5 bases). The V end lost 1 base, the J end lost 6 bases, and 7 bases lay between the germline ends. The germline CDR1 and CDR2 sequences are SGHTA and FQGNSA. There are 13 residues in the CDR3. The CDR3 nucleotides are TGTGCCAGCAGCTTAGAGGACTTAAACATTCAGTACTTC. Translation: CASSLEDLNIQYF.

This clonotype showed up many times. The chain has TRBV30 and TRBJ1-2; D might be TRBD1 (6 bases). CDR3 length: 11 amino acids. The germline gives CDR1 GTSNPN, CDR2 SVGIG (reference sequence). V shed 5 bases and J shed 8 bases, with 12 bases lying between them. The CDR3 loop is CAWGGIYGYTF. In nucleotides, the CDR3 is TGTGCCTGGGGGGGCATCTACGGCTACACCTTC. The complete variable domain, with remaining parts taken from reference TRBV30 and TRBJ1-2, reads SQTIHQWPATLVQPVGSPLSLECTVEGTSNPNLYWYRQAAGRGLQLLFYSVGIGQISSEVPQNLSASRPQDRQFILSSKKLLLSDSGFYLCAWGGIYGYTFGSGTRLTVV.

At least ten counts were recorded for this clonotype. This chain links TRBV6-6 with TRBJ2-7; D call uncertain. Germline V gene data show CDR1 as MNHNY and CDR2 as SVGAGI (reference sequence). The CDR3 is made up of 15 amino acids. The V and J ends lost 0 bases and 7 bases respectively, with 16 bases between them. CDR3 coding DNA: TGTGCCAGCAGTTACTCGATATATGGCCCCTCGGAGCAGTACTTC. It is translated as CASSYSIYGPSEQYF.

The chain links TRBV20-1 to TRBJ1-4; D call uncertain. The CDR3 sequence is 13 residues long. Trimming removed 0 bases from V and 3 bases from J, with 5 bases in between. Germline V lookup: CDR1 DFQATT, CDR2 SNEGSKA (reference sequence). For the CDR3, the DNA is TGCAGTGCTAGAGAACAACCTAATGAAAAACTGTTTTTT. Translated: CSAREQPNEKLFF.

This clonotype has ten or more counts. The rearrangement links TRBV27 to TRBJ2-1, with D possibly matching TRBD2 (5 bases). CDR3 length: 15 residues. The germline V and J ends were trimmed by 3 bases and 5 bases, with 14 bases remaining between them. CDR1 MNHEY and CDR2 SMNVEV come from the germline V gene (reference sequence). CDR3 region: CASSFLGNSDNEQFF. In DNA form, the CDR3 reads TGTGCCAGCAGTTTTCTGGGAAATAGCGACAATGAGCAGTTCTTC.

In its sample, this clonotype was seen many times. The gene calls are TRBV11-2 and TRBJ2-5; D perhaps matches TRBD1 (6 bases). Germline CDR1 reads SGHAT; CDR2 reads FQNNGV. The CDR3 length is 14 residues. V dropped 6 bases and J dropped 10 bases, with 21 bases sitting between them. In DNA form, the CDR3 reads TGTGCCAGCAGGCCTACAGGGATGGACCGGAACCAGTACTTC. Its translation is CASRPTGMDRNQYF.

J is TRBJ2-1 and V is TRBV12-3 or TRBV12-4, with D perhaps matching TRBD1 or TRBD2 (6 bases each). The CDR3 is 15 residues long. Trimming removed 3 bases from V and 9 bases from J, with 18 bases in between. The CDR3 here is CASSFRGGGNTEQFF. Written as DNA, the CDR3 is TGTGCCAGCAGTTTTCGTGGGGGCGGGAACACTGAGCAGTTCTTC.

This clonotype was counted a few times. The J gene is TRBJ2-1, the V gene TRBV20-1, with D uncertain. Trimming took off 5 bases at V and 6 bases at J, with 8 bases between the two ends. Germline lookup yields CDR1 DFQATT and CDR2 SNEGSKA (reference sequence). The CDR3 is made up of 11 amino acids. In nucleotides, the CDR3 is TGCAGTGCTCCCGCCGTCAATGAGCAGTTCTTC. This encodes CSAPAVNEQFF.

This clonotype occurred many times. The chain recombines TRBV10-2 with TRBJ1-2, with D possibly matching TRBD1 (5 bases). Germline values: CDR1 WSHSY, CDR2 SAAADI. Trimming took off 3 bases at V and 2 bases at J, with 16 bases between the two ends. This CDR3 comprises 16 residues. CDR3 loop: CASSEGLGPTNYGYTF. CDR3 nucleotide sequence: TGCGCCAGCAGTGAAGGTCTGGGGCCCACCAACTATGGCTACACCTTC.

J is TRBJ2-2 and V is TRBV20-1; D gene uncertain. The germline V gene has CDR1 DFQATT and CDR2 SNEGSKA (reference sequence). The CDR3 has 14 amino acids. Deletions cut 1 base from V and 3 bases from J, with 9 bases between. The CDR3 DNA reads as TGCAGTGCTAGAGGTCAAGGCCACACCGGGGAGCTGTTTTTT. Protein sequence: CSARGQGHTGELFF.

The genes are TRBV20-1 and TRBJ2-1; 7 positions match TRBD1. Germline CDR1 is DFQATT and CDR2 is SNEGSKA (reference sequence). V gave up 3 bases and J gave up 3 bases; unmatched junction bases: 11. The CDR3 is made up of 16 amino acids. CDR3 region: CSARSEGQSVYNEQFF. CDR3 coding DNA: TGCAGTGCTAGGTCTGAGGGACAGTCGGTCTACAATGAGCAGTTCTTC.

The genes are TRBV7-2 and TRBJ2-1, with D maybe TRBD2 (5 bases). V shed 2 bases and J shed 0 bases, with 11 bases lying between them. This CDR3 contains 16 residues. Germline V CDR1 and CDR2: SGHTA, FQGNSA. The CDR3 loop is CASSLRWRSSYNEQFF. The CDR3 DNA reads TGTGCCAGCAGCTTAAGGTGGAGGAGCTCCTACAATGAGCAGTTCTTC. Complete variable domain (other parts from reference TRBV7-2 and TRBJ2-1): GAGVSQSPSNKVTEKGKDVELRCDPISGHTALYWYRQSLGQGLEFLIYFQGNSAPDKSGLPSDRFSAERTGGSVSTLTIQRTQQEDSAVYLCASSLRWRSSYNEQFFGPGTRLTVL.

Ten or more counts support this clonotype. CDR3 coding DNA: TGCAGTGCGAGAAGTCCGGTTAGCGGGGCGGGAGGTTACTACAATGAGCAGTTCTTC. Protein product: CSARSPVSGAGGYYNEQFF. The chain carries TRBV20-1 and TRBJ2-1; TRBD2 matches at 8 bases. The trim removed 6 bases at V and 3 bases at J, leaving 22 bases unmatched. The CDR3 sequence is 19 residues long. Germline CDR1 is DFQATT and CDR2 is SNEGSKA (reference sequence).

CDR3 amino acids: CASSDKRDKERTEAFF. CDR3 sequence (DNA): TGCGCCAGCAGTGACAAGAGGGACAAGGAAAGGACTGAAGCTTTCTTT. This rearrangement joins TRBV10-2 to TRBJ1-1; weak D call: TRBD1 (6 bases). The CDR3 totals 16 residues. V lost 3 bases to trimming and J lost 5 bases, with 19 bases between them. The germline gives CDR1 WSHSY, CDR2 SAAADI.

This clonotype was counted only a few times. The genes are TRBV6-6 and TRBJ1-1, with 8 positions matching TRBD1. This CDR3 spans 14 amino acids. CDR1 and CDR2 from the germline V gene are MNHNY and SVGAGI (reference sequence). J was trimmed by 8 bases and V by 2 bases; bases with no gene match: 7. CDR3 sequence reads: CASSYPDRVTEAFF. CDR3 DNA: TGTGCCAGCAGTTACCCGGACAGGGTGACCGAAGCTTTCTTT.

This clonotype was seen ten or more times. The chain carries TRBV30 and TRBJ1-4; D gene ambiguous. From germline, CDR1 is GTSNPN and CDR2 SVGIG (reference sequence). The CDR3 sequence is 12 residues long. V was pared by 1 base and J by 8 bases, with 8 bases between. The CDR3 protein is CAWSEAGEKLFF. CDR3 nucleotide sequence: TGTGCCTGGAGTGAGGCCGGGGAAAAACTGTTTTTT.

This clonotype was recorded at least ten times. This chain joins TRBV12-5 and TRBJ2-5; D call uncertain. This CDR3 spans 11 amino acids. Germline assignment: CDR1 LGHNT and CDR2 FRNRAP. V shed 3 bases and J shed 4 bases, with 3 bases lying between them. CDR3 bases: TGTGCTAGTGGTTTCCGAGAGACCCAGTACTTC. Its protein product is CASGFRETQYF.

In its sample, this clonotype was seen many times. The DNA of the CDR3 is TGTGCCAGCAGTTTGACACCCTTCCGCAATCAGCCCCAGCATTTT. Protein sequence: CASSLTPFRNQPQHF. The chain employs TRBV12-3 or TRBV12-4 and TRBJ1-5; the D is unclear. Trimming pared 3 bases from V and 2 bases from J, leaving 11 bases between. The CDR3 runs to 15 residues.